A single sample gave rise to the 6 T cell receptor beta chains below, sequenced in a study of blood T cell repertoires in COVID-19. Method: immunoSEQ multiplex PCR; TCRdb's copy keeps in-frame clones and lacks some. The table lists 90,000 to 150,000 clones, 75% to 85% of them singletons. Material: peripheral blood. Every receptor here comes from a human donor in a cohort sampled during active COVID-19.

The chain uses TRBV3-1 (or the pseudogene TRBV3-2) and TRBJ1-2; no reliable D call. This CDR3 comprises 13 residues. V dropped 4 bases and J dropped 4 bases, with 10 bases sitting between them. Germline V gene data show CDR1 as LGHDT and CDR2 as YNNKEL (reference sequence). The CDR3 is CASSPRDSYGYTF. Here the CDR3 DNA reads TGTGCCAGCAGCCCGAGGGATTCCTATGGCTACACCTTC.

The V gene is TRBV6-5, the J gene TRBJ2-1, with TRBD2 identical over 11 bases. Germline trimming cut 6 bases from V and 5 bases from J; bases unmatched to any gene: 6. The CDR3 has 15 amino acids. From germline, CDR1 is MNHEY and CDR2 SVGAGI. The CDR3 DNA is TGTGCCAGCAGACTAGGACTAGCGGGTAACAATGAGCAGTTCTTC. Its translation is CASRLGLAGNNEQFF.

The chain has TRBV29-1 and TRBJ2-1; 9 positions agree with TRBD2. The CDR3 extends over 14 amino acids. Losses at the gene ends were 4 bases for V and 4 bases for J; bases not matched to a gene: 5. CDR1 and CDR2 (germline): SQVTM, ANQGSEA. The CDR3 sequence: CSVVGGGAYNEQFF. CDR3 nucleotide sequence: TGCAGCGTTGTTGGCGGGGGGGCGTACAATGAGCAGTTCTTC.

This chain uses TRBV5-8 with TRBJ2-3; TRBD2 aligns across 9 bases. The CDR3 runs 15 residues. Germline lookup yields CDR1 SGHTS and CDR2 YDEGEE. Losses at the gene ends were 2 bases for V and 3 bases for J; bases not matched to a gene: 4. Written as DNA, the CDR3 is TGTGCCAGCAGCTTCGGCGGGGGGGCAACAGATACGCAGTATTTT. Protein: CASSFGGGATDTQYF. Full variable domain (missing parts from reference TRBV5-8 and TRBJ2-3): EAGVTQSPTHLIKTRGQQATLRCSPISGHTSVYWYQQALGLGLQFLLWYDEGEERNRGNFPPRFSGRQFPNYSSELNVNALELEDSALYLCASSFGGGATDTQYFGPGTRLTVL.

The V gene is TRBV6-5, the J gene TRBJ2-7, with 8 bases that match TRBD1. Germline assignment: CDR1 MNHEY and CDR2 SVGAGI. The CDR3 runs to 14 residues. The ends lost 6 bases at V and 0 bases at J; junction bases unmatched: 4. CDR3 coding DNA: TGTGCCAGCAGCCGGGACAGGAGCTCCTACGAGCAGTACTTC. It yields the protein CASSRDRSSYEQYF.

V gene TRBV5-1 combines with J gene TRBJ2-1, with 12 bases fitting TRBD2. This CDR3 spans 18 amino acids. V lost 2 bases to trimming and J lost 0 bases; unmatched junction nucleotides: 6. Germline lookup yields CDR1 SGHRS and CDR2 YFSETQ. CDR3 sequence reads: CASSLLAGGPFSYNEQFF. Written as DNA, the CDR3 is TGCGCCAGCAGCTTACTAGCGGGGGGCCCTTTCTCCTACAATGAGCAGTTCTTC.